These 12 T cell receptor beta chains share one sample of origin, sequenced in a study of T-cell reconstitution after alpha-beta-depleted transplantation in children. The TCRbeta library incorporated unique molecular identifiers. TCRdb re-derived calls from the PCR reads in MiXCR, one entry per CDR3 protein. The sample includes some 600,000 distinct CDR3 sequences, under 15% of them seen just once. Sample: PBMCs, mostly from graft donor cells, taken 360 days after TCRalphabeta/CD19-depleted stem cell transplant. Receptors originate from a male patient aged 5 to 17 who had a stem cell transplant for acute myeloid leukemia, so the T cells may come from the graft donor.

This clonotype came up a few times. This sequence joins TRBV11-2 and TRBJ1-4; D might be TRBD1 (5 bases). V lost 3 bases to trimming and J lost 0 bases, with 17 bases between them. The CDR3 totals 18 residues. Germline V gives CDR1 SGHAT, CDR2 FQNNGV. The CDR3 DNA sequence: TGTGCCAGCAGCTTCCCAGTCCAGGGTACTGCAACTAATGAAAAACTGTTTTTT. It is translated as CASSFPVQGTATNEKLFF.

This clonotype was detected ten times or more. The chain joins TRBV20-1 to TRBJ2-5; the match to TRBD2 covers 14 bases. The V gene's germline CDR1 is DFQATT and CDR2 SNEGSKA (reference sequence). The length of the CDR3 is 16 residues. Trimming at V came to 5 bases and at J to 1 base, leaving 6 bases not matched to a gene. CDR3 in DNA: TGCAGTGCTCGACCGACTAGCGGGAGGGTCCAAGAGACCCAGTACTTC. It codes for CSARPTSGRVQETQYF.

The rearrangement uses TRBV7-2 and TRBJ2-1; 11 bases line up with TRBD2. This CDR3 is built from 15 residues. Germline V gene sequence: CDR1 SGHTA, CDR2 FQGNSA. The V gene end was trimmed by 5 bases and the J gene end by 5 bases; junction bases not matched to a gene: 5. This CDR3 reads CASSTRLAGNNEQFF. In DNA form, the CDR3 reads TGTGCCAGCAGCACCCGACTAGCGGGGAACAATGAGCAGTTCTTC. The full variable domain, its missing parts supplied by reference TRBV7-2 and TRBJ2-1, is GAGVSQSPSNKVTEKGKDVELRCDPISGHTALYWYRQSLGQGLEFLIYFQGNSAPDKSGLPSDRFSAERTGGSVSTLTIQRTQQEDSAVYLCASSTRLAGNNEQFFGPGTRLTVL.

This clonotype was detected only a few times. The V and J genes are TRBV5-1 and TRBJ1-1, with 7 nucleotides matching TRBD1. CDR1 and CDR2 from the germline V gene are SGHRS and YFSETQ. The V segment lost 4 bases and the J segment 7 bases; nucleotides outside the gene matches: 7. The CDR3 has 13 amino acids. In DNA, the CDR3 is TGCGCCAGCAGCCGTGGGACAGTTGATGAAGCTTTCTTT. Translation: CASSRGTVDEAFF.

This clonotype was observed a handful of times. For the CDR3, the DNA is TGTGCCAGCAGCCAAGATAGGAATGAGCAGTTCTTC. Amino acids: CASSQDRNEQFF. The J gene is TRBJ2-1, the V gene TRBV4-2; D gene uncertain. V was trimmed by 0 bases and J by 7 bases, leaving 4 bases between them. The CDR3 totals 12 residues. From germline, CDR1 is LGHNA and CDR2 YNFKEQ.

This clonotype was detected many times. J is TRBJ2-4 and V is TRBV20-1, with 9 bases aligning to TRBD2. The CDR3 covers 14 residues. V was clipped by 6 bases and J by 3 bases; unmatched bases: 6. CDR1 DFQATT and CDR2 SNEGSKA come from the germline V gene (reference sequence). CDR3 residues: CSATSGLLKNIQYF. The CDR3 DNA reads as TGCAGTGCAACTAGCGGGCTCCTCAAAAACATTCAGTACTTC.

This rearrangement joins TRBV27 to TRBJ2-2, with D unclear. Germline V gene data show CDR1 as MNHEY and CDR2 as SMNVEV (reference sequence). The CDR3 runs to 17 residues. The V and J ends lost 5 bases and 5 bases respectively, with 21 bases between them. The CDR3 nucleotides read TGTGCCAGCAGTCAGAAGGGCCTAGTCGGGCCGACCGGGGAGCTGTTTTTT. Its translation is CASSQKGLVGPTGELFF.

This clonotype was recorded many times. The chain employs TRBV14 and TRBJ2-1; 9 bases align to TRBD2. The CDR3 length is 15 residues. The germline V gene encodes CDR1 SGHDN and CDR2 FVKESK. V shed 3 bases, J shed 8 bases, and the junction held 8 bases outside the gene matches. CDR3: CASSHAGGPGYEQFF. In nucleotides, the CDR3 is TGTGCCAGCAGCCATGCGGGAGGGCCGGGCTATGAGCAGTTCTTC.

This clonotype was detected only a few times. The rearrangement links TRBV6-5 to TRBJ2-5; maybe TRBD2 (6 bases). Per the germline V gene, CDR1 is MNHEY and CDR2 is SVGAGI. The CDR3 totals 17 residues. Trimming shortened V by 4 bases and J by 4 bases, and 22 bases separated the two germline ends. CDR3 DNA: TGTGCCAGCAGTTTAACCGGGACTTACCTGGTGGGAGAGACCCAGTACTTC. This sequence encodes CASSLTGTYLVGETQYF.

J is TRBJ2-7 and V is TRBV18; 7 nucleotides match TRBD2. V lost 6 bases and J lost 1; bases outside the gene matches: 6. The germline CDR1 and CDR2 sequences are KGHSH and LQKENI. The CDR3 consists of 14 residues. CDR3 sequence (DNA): TGTGCCAGCTCGGCGGGAGTCCCGTCCTACGAGCAGTACTTC. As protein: CASSAGVPSYEQYF.

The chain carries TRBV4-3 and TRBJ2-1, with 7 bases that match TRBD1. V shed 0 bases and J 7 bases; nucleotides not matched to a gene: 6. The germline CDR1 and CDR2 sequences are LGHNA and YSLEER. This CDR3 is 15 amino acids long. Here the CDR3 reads CASSQEDRFTNEQFF. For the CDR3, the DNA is TGCGCCAGCAGCCAAGAGGACAGGTTTACAAATGAGCAGTTCTTC.

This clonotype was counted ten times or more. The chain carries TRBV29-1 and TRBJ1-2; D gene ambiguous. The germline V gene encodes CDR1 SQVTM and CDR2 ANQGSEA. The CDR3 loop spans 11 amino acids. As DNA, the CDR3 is TGCACCCTCGGGCAGCCCTATGGCTACACCTTC. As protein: CTLGQPYGYTF.